What follows describes a single TCR beta chain. Its antigen is as yet unknown. These data belong to a study of shared clonotypes between healthy human individuals. Study findings and constraints: Incompleteness in sorted-subset sequencing, despite large depth, was shown by rarefaction.

The repertoire was sequenced with immunoSEQ multiplex PCR; TCRdb's copy has only in-frame clones and lacks some. In the table there are around 1.4 million clones, 97% to 99% of which are singletons. With 4 bases clipped from V and 4 bases from J, the junction kept 11 bases outside the gene matches. Per the germline V gene, CDR1 is SGDLS and CDR2 is YYNGEE. The CDR3 spans 17 residues. The TCR sequence derives from a man aged 25 to 45 in good health. The specimen was naive CD4+ T cells sorted from blood. As for subset: CD45RA+ positively selected. The chain combines TRBV9 with TRBJ2-1; TRBD2 aligns across 10 bases. The CDR3 loop reads CASSPTSGFRGYNEQFF. In nucleotides, the CDR3 is TGTGCCAGCAGCCCGACTAGCGGGTTTAGGGGTTACAATGAGCAGTTCTTC.